The 6 T cell receptor beta chains below come from one sample, sequenced in a study of T cell repertoires in aging, cancer and after chemotherapy. Peripheral blood genomic DNA, not sorted cells or RNA, was the template. Multiplex touch-down PCR with TRB-A/B primers amplified rearranged V-D-J TRB sequences. TCRdb analysed the multiplex PCR reads with MiXCR anew, one entry per CDR3 protein. The sample consists of roughly 6,500 distinct CDR3 sequences, less than 40% of them appearing once. The sample was blood. These receptor sequences come from a human donor with a blood cancer.

The genes are TRBV30 and TRBJ1-4; TRBD1 matches 7 bases. The length of the CDR3 is 14 residues. Germline V CDR1 and CDR2: GTSNPN, SVGIG (reference sequence). CDR3 bases: TGTGCTCAGCAGACAGGGTCTGGGGATGAAAAACTGTTTTTT. It specifies CAQQTGSGDEKLFF.

This clonotype qualifies as hyperexpanded (1% or more). The rearrangement uses TRBV29-1 and TRBJ1-2; D remains ambiguous. The CDR3 is 13 residues long. V was cut by 4 bases and J by 8 bases, with 17 bases left in between. Germline lookup yields CDR1 SQVTM and CDR2 ANQGSEA. The CDR3 nucleotides read TGCAGCGTTGTCCTTGGTCAGGTCTTCGGCTACACCTTC. Translating gives CSVVLGQVFGYTF. Based on the CDR3 plus reference TRBV29-1 and TRBJ1-2, the full variable domain is SAVISQKPSRDICQRGTSLTIQCQVDSQVTMMFWYRQQPGQSLTLIATANQGSEATYESGFVIDKFPISRPNLTFSTLTVSNMSPEDSSIYLCSVVLGQVFGYTFGSGTRLTVV.

The table lists this clonotype with a few counts. The rearrangement uses TRBV19 and TRBJ2-1; 9 bases map to TRBD2. The junction had 5 bases not matched to a gene; V was cut back by 5 bases and J by 0 bases. The CDR3 consists of 16 residues. Looked up from germline, CDR1 is LNHDA and CDR2 is SQIVND (reference sequence). DNA for the CDR3: TGTGCCAGTAGTGAAGCGGGGGGCAGCTCCTACAATGAGCAGTTCTTC. Translating gives CASSEAGGSSYNEQFF.

In its sample, this clonotype was seen a few times. The V call is TRBV7-9, the J call TRBJ1-2, with D tentatively TRBD1 (6 bases). This CDR3 is 14 amino acids long. CDR1 is SEHNR and CDR2 is FQNEAQ in the germline V gene (reference sequence). V gave up 5 bases and J gave up 7 bases, with 17 bases separating them. This CDR3 is CASSLVRGGIGYTF. CDR3 DNA sequence: TGTGCCAGCAGCCTCGTGAGAGGGGGTATTGGCTACACCTTC.

This chain joins TRBV5-4 and TRBJ2-7; D gene uncertain. V was trimmed by 0 bases and J by 0 bases, leaving 10 bases between them. Per germline, CDR1 SGHNT and CDR2 YYREEE (reference sequence). This CDR3 has 15 residues. The chain's CDR3 is CASSLGRLSSYEQYF. In DNA, the CDR3 is TGTGCCAGCAGCTTGGGCAGGCTGAGCTCCTACGAGCAGTACTTC.

This chain joins TRBV5-6 and TRBJ2-2, with TRBD1 matching 7 bases. The junction had 3 bases not matched to a gene; V was cut back by 1 base and J by 3 bases. Germline-derived CDR1 and CDR2 are SGHDT and YYEEEE. The CDR3 totals 15 residues. CDR3: CASSLPGGYTGELFF. The CDR3 DNA reads TGTGCCAGCAGCTTGCCAGGGGGATACACCGGGGAGCTGTTTTTT. Full variable domain (rest looked up from reference TRBV5-6 and TRBJ2-2): DAGVTQSPTHLIKTRGQQVTLRCSPKSGHDTVSWYQQALGQGPQFIFQYYEEEERQRGNFPDRFSGHQFPNYSSELNVNALLLGDSALYLCASSLPGGYTGELFFGEGSRLTVL.